This T cell receptor beta chain originates from a study of blood T cell repertoires in COVID-19. Study overall: PBMCs, B-cell-depleted T cells, or T cells were the source of the cDNA or gDNA that made up the material.

As handled by the study authors: Nucleated cell number was recorded as an estimate derived from reference gene primer amplification. Sequenced by immunoSEQ multiplex PCR; TCRdb stores in-frame clones only, minus some. V and J calls and clone size follow that table, whereas D and trimming were derived from the DNA. This sample has about 150,000 clones; approximately 91% occur once, and the top ten carry around 5.1%. Per the germline V gene, CDR1 is GTSNPN and CDR2 is SVGIG (reference sequence). This CDR3 has 13 amino acids. Deletions cut 2 bases from V and 6 bases from J, with 11 bases between. The TCR was taken from a man aged 18 to 30 with COVID-19, enrolled during active disease. Material: peripheral blood. The rearrangement links TRBV30 to TRBJ1-5; possible D gene TRBD1, 5 bases. In nucleotides, the CDR3 is TGTGCCTGGAGTCAGGGAAGTGGTCAGCCCCAGCATTTT. Its protein is CAWSQGSGQPQHF.